This is a list of T cell receptor beta chains from one sample in a study of blood T cell repertoires in COVID-19. Assay: immunoSEQ multiplex PCR; the TCRdb copy retains only in-frame clones and omits some. The sample includes 150,000 to 200,000 clones, just over 90% of them seen just once. The sequenced sample was peripheral blood. The receptors come from a man between 18 and 35 years old with acute or convalescent COVID-19. The CDR3 runs from the conserved cysteine through the conserved F or W.

>TRBJ1-5|TRBV19
CAMVDRGESFLSNQPQHF
>TRBJ1-1|TRBV7-2
CASSLSPYPNTEAFF
>TRBJ1-1|TRBV30
CAWSAPQGARGPEAFF
>TRBJ2-7|TRBV7-8
CASSLTDQGYYEQYF
>TRBJ1-5|TRBV7-2
CASSFFLAGKPQHF
>TRBJ1-5|TRBV28
CASSLWDRDQPQHF
>TRBJ2-1|TRBV11-2
CASSLDLSLAGVGQFF
>TRBJ1-2|TRBV12-3/TRBV12-4
CASSLGPLYGYTF
>TRBJ1-2|TRBV15
CATSRDQIPRRGYNYGYTF
>TRBJ1-2|TRBV9
CASSPRGGRLYTF
>TRBJ1-2|TRBV3-1/TRBV3-2
CASSQGGQGNSAGYTF
>TRBJ2-2|TRBV30
CACPPGLAGGLQDTGELFF
>TRBJ1-2|TRBV25-1
CASSESRRGYTF
>TRBJ1-1|TRBV2
CASSLSPGTGLNTEAFF
>TRBJ1-5|TRBV19
CASSIDSGQGYKPQHF
>TRBJ2-7|TRBV18
CASSPTGAFDEQYF
>TRBJ2-1|TRBV5-1
CASSLGGQSPNEQFF
>TRBJ2-2|TRBV9
CASSVLGEGGELFF
>TRBJ1-5|TRBV5-8
CASSPWGVRSNQPQHF
>TRBJ1-1|TRBV30
CAWSVQGDTEAFF
>TRBJ2-5|TRBV5-4
CASSLELAGVKETQYF
>TRBJ1-2|TRBV2
CASKDRGDYGYTF
>TRBJ2-2|TRBV27
CASSLSTGVRTGELFF
>TRBJ1-5|TRBV19
CASTLVQGVGQPQHF
>TRBJ1-4|TRBV21-1
CASSKRTKRANEKLFF
>TRBJ1-1|TRBV2
CASSGQMNTEAFF
>TRBJ1-5|TRBV10-3
CAISRTADSNQPQHF
>TRBJ2-5|TRBV2
CASTRTSGTVETQYF
>TRBJ1-3|TRBV4-2
CASSPRERGSGNTIYF
>TRBJ1-5|TRBV11-2
CASSLGAGTENQPQHF
>TRBJ2-2|TRBV3-1/TRBV3-2
CASSLRGETGELFF
>TRBJ2-7|TRBV5-8
CASSLVGAGVYEQYF
>TRBJ2-5|TRBV30
CAWSRAEMGTQYF
>TRBJ1-5|TRBV7-8
CASIQGRSPNQPQHF
>TRBJ2-5|TRBV25-1
CASSAQGSEETQYF
>TRBJ1-1|TRBV11-3
CASSLETGGTAFF